Detailed here is one T cell receptor beta chain. This clonotype occurred many times. Its recognized antigen is unknown. No clone much larger than this one lies a single base away; base qualities are absent. These data are taken from a study of human T cells and chemical hapten exposure (dated by TCRdb to the early 2020s). About the investigation overall: For sensitization, 2% DPC in acetone was applied to a 2 cm by 2 cm area of upper inner arm skin. Patients additionally received weekly therapeutic DPC doses to the scalp throughout the roughly 25-week study period. Patch testing on the upper back used Finn chambers containing 0.01% DPC, with scoring done after 6 days according to International Contact Dermatitis Research Group standards. Most of the patients in the cohort were female, and the cohort covered alopecia areata with under or over 50% scalp involvement, alopecia totalis and alopecia universalis. The libraries were sequenced as a pool, and the TCR yield per sample differed mostly because of small variations in library volumes within the pool. Peripheral blood TCR repertoire changes were tracked in vivo in alopecia patients during primary and secondary sensitization to the hapten diphenylcyclopropenone (DPC). Patient blood was sampled pre-sensitization (week 0) and at 2, 6 and about 24 weeks after DPC sensitization. Blood for TCR sequencing was provided by twenty-nine alopecia patients at one to four time points (pre-sensitization, 2, 6 and 24 weeks). The paper as a whole reports these results and caveats: Alopecia, a presumed autoimmune disease, was present in all patients, so the immune response of the patients might differ from that of healthy individuals. DPC sensitization did not change the number of TCRs with a frequency above 1 in 1000, and there was no evidence of changes in global repertoire structure. Expanded TCRs formed significantly more large CDR3 similarity clusters than pre-sensitization or healthy control sets, consistent with antigen-driven responses. After repeated subsampling, the strength of the expansion versus patch-test correlation and the threshold at which it became significant changed. Patch test score correlated positively with the number of PT1 expanded TCRs, reaching significance at thresholds 8, 16 and 32 but not at 4.

The method behind the library was RACE. Sequencing took place on a NextSeq 500. During library preparation, unique molecular identifiers were attached to individual cDNA molecules so that TCRs could be counted in a quantitative, reproducible way. Both TCR alpha and TCR beta chains were sequenced from each blood RNA sample. For the original study's pipeline: The median number of TCRs per sample was roughly 94,000, ranging from about 20,000 to 750,000. The Decombinator software suite was used to annotate V, J and CDR3 in the TCR reads. To make PS versus PT1 abundance plots, every sample was subsampled to the same number of TCRs (28,000). Expanded TCRs were defined as absent before sensitization and observed at least eight times at the 2-week time point. TCRdb cleaned the public reads at Q25 with fastp, built clones with MiXCR and kept in-frame beta chains. Rows with a matching CDR3 protein are joined into one entry that keeps the most common DNA and genes. In this record, the V and J calls reflect TCRdb's handling and not the investigators' own analysis. The sample profile shows some 380,000 distinct CDR3 sequences; approximately 5.1% of them were found once. Of the sample, about 2.1% is held by the ten largest clones.

According to the study, the label for this sample's time point signals: patch test 1, 2 weeks after DPC sensitization. The sample's treatment or condition, from its label and the paper: therapeutic diphenylcyclopropenone sensitization with weekly scalp DPC. Blood at each patch-test visit was drawn before the patch test was applied. Eligible patients were aged 18 to 70, diagnosed with alopecia, deemed suitable for DPC therapy, and excluded if pregnant. Total RNA was extracted from unfractionated whole blood that had been collected in Tempus Blood RNA tubes. V and J lose 0 bases and 2 bases, and a span of 8 bases separates them. From cysteine to phenylalanine, the CDR3 is 14 amino acids long. Only CDR3 DNA remains: 42 bases, in frame from the first base.

The sample consisted of whole blood, taken in connection with sensitization to the hapten diphenylcyclopropenone (DPC). This clonotype was sampled from a woman aged 45-65 years with alopecia areata. Some clones in this sample may be carry-over from other donors' samples. The chain was built from TRBV12-3 or TRBV12-4 and TRBJ2-7, with no D gene named confidently. The DNA sequence reads TGTGCCAGCAGTTTAGCTACAGCCCCCTACGAGCAGTACTTC. This yields the protein CASSLATAPYEQYF.